Given below is one T cell receptor beta chain in context. These data belong to a study of blood T cell repertoires in COVID-19. Assay: immunoSEQ multiplex PCR; the TCRdb copy retains only in-frame clones and omits some. The sample shows hundreds of thousands of clones, 80% to 90% of them seen only once. The sequence derives from a man between 25 and 39 years old with active or convalescent COVID-19. The specimen was peripheral blood.

The CDR3 loop reads CAWMWGRGRNTIYF. CDR3 DNA: TGTGCCTGGATGTGGGGAAGGGGTAGGAACACCATATATTTT. The chain combines TRBV30 with TRBJ1-3, with TRBD1 as a possible D gene (5 bases). Germline V gene lookup returns CDR1 GTSNPN and CDR2 SVGIG (reference sequence). CDR3 length: 14 amino acids. Trimming took 4 bases from V and 7 from J, leaving 17 bases between them.